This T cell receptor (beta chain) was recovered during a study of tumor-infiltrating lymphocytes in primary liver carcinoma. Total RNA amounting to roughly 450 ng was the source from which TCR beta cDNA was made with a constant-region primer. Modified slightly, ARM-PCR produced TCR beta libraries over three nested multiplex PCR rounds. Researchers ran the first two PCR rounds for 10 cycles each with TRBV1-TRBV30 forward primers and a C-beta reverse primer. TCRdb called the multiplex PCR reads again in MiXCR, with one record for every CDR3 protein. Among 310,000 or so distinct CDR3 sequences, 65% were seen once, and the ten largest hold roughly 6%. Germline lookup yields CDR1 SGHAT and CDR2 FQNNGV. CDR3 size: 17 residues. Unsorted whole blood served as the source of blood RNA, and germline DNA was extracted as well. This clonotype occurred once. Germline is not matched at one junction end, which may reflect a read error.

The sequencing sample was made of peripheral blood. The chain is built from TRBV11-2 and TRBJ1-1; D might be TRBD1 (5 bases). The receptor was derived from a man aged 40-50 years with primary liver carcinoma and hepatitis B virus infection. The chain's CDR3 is CTSSEVTGLARWTEAFF. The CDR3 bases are TGTACCAGCAGCGAAGTAACAGGCCTTGCAAGGTGGACTGAAGCTTTCTTT.